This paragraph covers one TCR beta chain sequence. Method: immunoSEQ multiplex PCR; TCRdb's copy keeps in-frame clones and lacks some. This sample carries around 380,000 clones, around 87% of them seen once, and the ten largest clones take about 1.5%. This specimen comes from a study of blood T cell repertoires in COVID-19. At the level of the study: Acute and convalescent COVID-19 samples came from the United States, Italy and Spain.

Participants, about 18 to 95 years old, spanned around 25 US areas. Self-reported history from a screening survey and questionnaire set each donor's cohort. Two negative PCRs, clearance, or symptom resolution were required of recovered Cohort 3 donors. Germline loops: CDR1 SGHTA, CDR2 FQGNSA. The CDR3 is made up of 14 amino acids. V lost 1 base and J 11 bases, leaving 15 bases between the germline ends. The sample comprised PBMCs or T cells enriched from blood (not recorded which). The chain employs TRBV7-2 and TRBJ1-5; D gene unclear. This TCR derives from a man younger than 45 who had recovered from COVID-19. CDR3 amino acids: CASSLDLAGRAQHF. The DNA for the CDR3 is TGTGCCAGCAGCTTAGATTTGGCGGGAAGAGCCCAGCATTTT. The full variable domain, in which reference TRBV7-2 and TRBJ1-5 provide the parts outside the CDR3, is GAGVSQSPSNKVTEKGKDVELRCDPISGHTALYWYRQSLGQGLEFLIYFQGNSAPDKSGLPSDRFSAERTGGSVSTLTIQRTQQEDSAVYLCASSLDLAGRAQHFGDGTRLSIL.